This T cell receptor beta chain derives from a study of cytomegalovirus exposure and HLA in healthy donors. All the people who gave samples were healthy bone marrow donors. V lost 2 bases and J 1 base, leaving 9 bases between the germline ends. The germline CDR1 and CDR2 sequences are SGHDT and YYEEEE. The CDR3 consists of 14 residues. PCR involved 60 Vbeta and 13 Jbeta primers. The protocol was immunoSEQ multiplex PCR, while the TCRdb copy is restricted to in-frame clones and leaves out a portion. This sample has 130,000 or so clones, with about 86% found just once. The sequencing input was PBMCs. The rearrangement joins TRBV5-6 to TRBJ1-1; D uncertain. The TCR sequence derives from a woman between 25 and 40 years old in good health and CMV-seronegative. CDR3 DNA: TGTGCCAGCAGCTTCCCCCCGAGGAACACTGAAGCTTTCTTT. This encodes CASSFPPRNTEAFF. Supplemented by reference TRBV5-6 and TRBJ1-1, the full variable domain reads DAGVTQSPTHLIKTRGQQVTLRCSPKSGHDTVSWYQQALGQGPQFIFQYYEEEERQRGNFPDRFSGHQFPNYSSELNVNALLLGDSALYLCASSFPPRNTEAFFGQGTRLTVV.